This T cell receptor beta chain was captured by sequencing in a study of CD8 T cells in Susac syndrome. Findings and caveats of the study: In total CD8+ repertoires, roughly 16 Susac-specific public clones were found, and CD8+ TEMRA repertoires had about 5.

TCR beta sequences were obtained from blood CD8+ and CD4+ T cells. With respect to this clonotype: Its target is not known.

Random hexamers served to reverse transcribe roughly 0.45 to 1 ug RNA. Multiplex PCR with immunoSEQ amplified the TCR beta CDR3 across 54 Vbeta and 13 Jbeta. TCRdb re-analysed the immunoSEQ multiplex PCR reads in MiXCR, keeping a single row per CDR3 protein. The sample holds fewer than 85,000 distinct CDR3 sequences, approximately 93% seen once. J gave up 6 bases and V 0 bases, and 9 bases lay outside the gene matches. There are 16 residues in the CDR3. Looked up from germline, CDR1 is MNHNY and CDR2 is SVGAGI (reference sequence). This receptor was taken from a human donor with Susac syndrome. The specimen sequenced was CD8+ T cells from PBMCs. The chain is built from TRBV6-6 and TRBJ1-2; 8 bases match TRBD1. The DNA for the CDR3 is TGTGCCAGCAGTTACTCGTCAGGGGGCCCTTTGCATGGCTACACCTTC. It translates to CASSYSSGGPLHGYTF.